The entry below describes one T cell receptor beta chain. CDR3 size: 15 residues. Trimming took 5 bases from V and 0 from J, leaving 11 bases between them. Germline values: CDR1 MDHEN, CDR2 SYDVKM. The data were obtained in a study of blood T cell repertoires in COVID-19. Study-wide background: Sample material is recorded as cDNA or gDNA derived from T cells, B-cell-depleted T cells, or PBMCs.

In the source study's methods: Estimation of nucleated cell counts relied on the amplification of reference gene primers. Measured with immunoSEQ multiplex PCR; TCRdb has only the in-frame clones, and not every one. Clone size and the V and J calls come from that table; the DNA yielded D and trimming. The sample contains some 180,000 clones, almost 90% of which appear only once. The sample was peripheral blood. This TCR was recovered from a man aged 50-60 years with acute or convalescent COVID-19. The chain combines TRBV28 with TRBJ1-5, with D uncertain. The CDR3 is CASSTQVHSNQPQHF. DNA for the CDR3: TGTGCCAGCAGTACTCAGGTACATAGCAATCAGCCCCAGCATTTT.